This is a list of T cell receptor beta chains from one sample in a study of T cell clones after liver transplantation. The table came from immunoSEQ multiplex PCR; TCRdb's copy has only in-frame clones and leaves some out. This sample has about 33,000 clones; 90% to 95% occur once, and the top ten carry roughly a quarter. The sequenced sample was CD8+ T cells from blood, obtained 12 months after liver transplant. These receptors were taken from a human patient who received a liver transplant. Some T cells may originate from the graft donor. Both conserved end residues are part of each CDR3. D genes are given only for firm matches.

v_call,j_call,d_call,cdr3_length,cdr3_nt,cdr3_aa
TRBV7-3,TRBJ2-3,TRBD2,15,TGTGCCAGCAGCTTCGGGACTAGCGGAGCCGATACGCAGTATTTT,CASSFGTSGADTQYF
TRBV7-8,TRBJ1-4,TRBD1,13,TGTGCCAGCAGTGGTCAGGACAGGGAAAAACTGTTTTTT,CASSGQDREKLFF
TRBV27,TRBJ2-4,-,13,TGTGCCAGCAGTCCGGGGTTCAGAAACATTCAGTACTTC,CASSPGFRNIQYF
TRBV10-3,TRBJ2-7,TRBD1,14,TGTGCCATCAGTCTCCGGGACAGGGGTTACGAGCAGTACTTC,CAISLRDRGYEQYF
TRBV4-3,TRBJ2-2,TRBD2,19,TGCGCCAGCAGCCAAGGGCGTGGACTAGCGGGAGCGGACGGCGGGGAGCTGTTTTTT,CASSQGRGLAGADGGELFF
TRBV28,TRBJ1-2,-,18,TGTGCCAGCAGTTTATGGATGACTTGGGGGACCGATGGCGTGGGCTACACCTTC,CASSLWMTWGTDGVGYTF
TRBV30,TRBJ2-2,-,12,TGTGCCTGGGTACCACTCACCGGGGAGCTGTTTTTT,CAWVPLTGELFF
TRBV28,TRBJ1-6,TRBD1,17,TGTGCCAGCAGCTTCGACAGGGCCGGGTCCTATAATTCACCCCTCCACTTT,CASSFDRAGSYNSPLHF
TRBV11-2,TRBJ2-7,TRBD2,17,TGTGCCAGCAGCGTATCCCGGACTAGCGGGGATACCTACGAGCAGTACTTC,CASSVSRTSGDTYEQYF
TRBV27,TRBJ1-4,TRBD1,15,TGTGCCAGCAGCCGGACAGGGGCCCCTAATGAAAAACTGTTTTTT,CASSRTGAPNEKLFF
TRBV11-2,TRBJ2-1,-,15,TGTGCCAGCACCACAAGTAGCAGCCCCTACAATGAGCAGTTCTTC,CASTTSSSPYNEQFF
TRBV7-8,TRBJ2-3,TRBD2,14,TGTGCCAGCAGCTCGAGGACTAGCGGAGATACGCAGTATTTT,CASSSRTSGDTQYF